The source of this T cell receptor beta chain is a study of T cells after yellow fever vaccination. At the level of the study: SMART-Seq v4 Ultra Low Input prepared the low-cell-number fractions.

TCRdb passed the 5' RACE reads through MiXCR, listing each CDR3 protein once. The sample yields about 320,000 distinct CDR3 sequences, 9.5% to 12% seen once. Germline CDR1 is SGHDT and CDR2 is YYEEEE. Losses at the gene ends were 4 bases for V and 9 bases for J; bases not matched to a gene: 5. This CDR3 is 14 amino acids long. This clonotype occurred a few times. The sequence came from a man between 18 and 29 years old who received the YFV17D yellow fever vaccine. The chain is built from TRBV5-6 and TRBJ1-6; TRBD1 aligns across 9 bases. Sequencing was performed on CD4+ T cells sorted from PBMCs, taken 45 days after the yellow fever booster vaccination. CDR3 DNA sequence: TGTGCCAGCAGCGCAACAGGGGGCATTTCACCCCTCCACTTT. It specifies CASSATGGISPLHF.